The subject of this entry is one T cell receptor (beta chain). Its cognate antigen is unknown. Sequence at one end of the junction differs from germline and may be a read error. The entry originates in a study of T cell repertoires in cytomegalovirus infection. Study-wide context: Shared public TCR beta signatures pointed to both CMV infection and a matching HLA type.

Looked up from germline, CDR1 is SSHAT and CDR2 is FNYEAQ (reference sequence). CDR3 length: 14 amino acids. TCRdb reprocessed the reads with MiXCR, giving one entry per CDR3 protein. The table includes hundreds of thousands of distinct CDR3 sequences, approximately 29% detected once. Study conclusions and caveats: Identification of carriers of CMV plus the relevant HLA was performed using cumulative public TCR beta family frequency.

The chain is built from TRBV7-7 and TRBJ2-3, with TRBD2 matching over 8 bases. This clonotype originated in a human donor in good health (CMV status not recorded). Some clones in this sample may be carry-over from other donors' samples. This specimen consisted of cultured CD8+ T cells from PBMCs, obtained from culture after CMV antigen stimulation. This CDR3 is CASSGGYLTDTQYF. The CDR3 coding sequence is TGTGCTAGCAGCGGGGGATATCTCACAGATACGCAGTATTTT.